This T cell receptor beta chain derives from a study of shared clonotypes between healthy human individuals. Deletions cut 2 bases from V and 0 bases from J, with 8 bases between. CDR3 length: 14 amino acids. CDR1 and CDR2 (germline): LNHNV, YYDKDF (reference sequence). Some clones are missing from TCRdb's copy, which holds only in-frame ones; the method was immunoSEQ multiplex PCR. The profile covers approximately 2.5 million clones, with more than 90% appearing a single time and around 0.14% taken by the ten largest. The source is a man aged 18 to 29 in good health. The chain recombines TRBV15 with TRBJ2-7; no definite D call. Input material: naive CD4+ T cells sorted from blood. Subset given: CD45RA+ positively selected. The CDR3 region has the DNA TGTGCCACCAGCAGATCCGGTGACTCCTACGAGCAGTACTTC. As protein: CATSRSGDSYEQYF.